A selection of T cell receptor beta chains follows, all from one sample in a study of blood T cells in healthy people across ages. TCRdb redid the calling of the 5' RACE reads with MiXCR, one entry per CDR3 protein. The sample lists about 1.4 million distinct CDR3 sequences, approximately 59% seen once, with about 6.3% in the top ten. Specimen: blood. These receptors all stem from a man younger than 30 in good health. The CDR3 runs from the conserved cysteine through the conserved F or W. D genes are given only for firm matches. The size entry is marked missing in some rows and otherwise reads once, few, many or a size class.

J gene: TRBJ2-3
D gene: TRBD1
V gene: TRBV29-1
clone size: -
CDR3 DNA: TGCAGCGTTAGGGGACAGGGAAACACAGATACGCAGTATTTT
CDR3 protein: CSVRGQGNTDTQYF

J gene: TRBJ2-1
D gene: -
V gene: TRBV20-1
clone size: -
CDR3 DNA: TGCAGTGCTAGAGGAGGGGCGGTAAGCTCCTACAATGAGCAGTTCTTC
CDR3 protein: CSARGGAVSSYNEQFF

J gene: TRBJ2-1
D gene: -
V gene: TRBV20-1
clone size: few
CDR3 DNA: TGCAGTGCCCGTAGTTTCGTGGGAGGGGGCTCCTACAATGAGCAGTTCTTC
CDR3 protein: CSARSFVGGGSYNEQFF

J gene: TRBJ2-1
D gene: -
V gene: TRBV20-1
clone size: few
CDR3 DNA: TGCAGTGCTAGCGGATGGGACCTCCCGGGGGATGAGCAGTTCTTC
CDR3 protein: CSASGWDLPGDEQFF

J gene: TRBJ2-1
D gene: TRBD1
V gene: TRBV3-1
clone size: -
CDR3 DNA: TGTGCCAGCAGCCAGCCAGGACAGGGATTTTACAATGAGCAGTTCTTC
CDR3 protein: CASSQPGQGFYNEQFF

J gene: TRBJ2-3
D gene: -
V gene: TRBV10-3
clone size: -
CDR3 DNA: TGTGCCATCAGTGAGTCTAGGCCTGCCTTTGGCACAGATACGCAGTATTTT
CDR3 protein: CAISESRPAFGTDTQYF

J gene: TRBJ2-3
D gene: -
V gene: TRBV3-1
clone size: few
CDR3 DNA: TGTGCCAGCAGCCAAGATCTGTCGGGAGCGGGCACAGATACGCAGTATTTT
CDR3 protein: CASSQDLSGAGTDTQYF

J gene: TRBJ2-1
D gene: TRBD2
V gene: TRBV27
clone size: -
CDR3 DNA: TGTGCCAGCAGTATAGGACTAGCGGCCTACAATGAGCAGTTCTTC
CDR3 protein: CASSIGLAAYNEQFF

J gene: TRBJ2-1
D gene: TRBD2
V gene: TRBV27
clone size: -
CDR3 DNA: TGTGCCAGCAGCCTCTCAGGCGGGGGTCTGAATGAGCAGTTCTTC
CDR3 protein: CASSLSGGGLNEQFF

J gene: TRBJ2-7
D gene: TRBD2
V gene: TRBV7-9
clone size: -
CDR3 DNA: TGTGCCAGCAGCTTAGAAGGACTAGGAGGGAGTAGCGAGCAGTACTTC
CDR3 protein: CASSLEGLGGSSEQYF

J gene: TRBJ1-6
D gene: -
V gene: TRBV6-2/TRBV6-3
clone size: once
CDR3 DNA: TGTGCCAGCAGGCTTATGGCTGATTCACCCCTCCACTTT
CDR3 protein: CASRLMADSPLHF

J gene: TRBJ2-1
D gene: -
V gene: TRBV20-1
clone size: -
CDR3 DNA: TGCAGTGCTAGGATTGGTAGTTACAATGAGCAGTTCTTC
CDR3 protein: CSARIGSYNEQFF

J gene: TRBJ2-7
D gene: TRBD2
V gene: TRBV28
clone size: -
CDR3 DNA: TGTGCCAGCAGTTTAAGGGAGGGGAGGATAAACTACGAGCAGTACTTC
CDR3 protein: CASSLREGRINYEQYF

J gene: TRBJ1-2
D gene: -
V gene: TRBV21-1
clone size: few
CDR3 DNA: TGTGCCAGCAGCAACTTGTCCATCGGAGGCGCGTATGGCTACACCTTC
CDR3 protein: CASSNLSIGGAYGYTF

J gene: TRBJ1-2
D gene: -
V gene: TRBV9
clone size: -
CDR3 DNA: TGTGCCAGCAGCGTAGAGGGCAGGGGCTATGGCTACACCTTC
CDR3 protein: CASSVEGRGYGYTF

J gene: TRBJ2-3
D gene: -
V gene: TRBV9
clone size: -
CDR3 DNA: TGTGCCAGCAGCGTAGGGGGGACGGGGAGGACAGATACGCAGTATTTT
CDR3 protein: CASSVGGTGRTDTQYF

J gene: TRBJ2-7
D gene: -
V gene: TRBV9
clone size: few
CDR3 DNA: TGTGCCAGCAGCGTAGAGGGGGGGAACTCCTACGAGCAGTACTTC
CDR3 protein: CASSVEGGNSYEQYF

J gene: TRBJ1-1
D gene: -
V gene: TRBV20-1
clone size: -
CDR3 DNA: TGCAGTGCGACAACGGACAGAATGAACACTGAAGCTTTCTTT
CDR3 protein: CSATTDRMNTEAFF

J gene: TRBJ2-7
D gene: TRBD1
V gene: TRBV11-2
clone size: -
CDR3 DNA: TGTGCCAGCAGCACAGGGGCCGCTTACGAGCAGTACTTC
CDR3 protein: CASSTGAAYEQYF

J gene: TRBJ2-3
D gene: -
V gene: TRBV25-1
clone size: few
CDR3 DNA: TGTGCCAGCAGTGAATATCAGTTCGGCCGGCTAGACACAGATACGCAGTATTTT
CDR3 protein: CASSEYQFGRLDTDTQYF

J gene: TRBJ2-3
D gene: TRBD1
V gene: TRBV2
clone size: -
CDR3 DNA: TGTGCCAGCCTAAGGACAGGGGCGAGCACAGATACGCAGTATTTT
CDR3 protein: CASLRTGASTDTQYF

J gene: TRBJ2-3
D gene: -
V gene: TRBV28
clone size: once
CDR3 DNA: TGTGCCACCATAGGAGGGCAATTCACAGATACGCAGTATTTT
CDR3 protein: CATIGGQFTDTQYF

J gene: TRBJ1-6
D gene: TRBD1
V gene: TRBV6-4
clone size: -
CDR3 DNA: TGTGCCAGCAGTGTGGGTGGACAGGGATACGATTCACCCCTCCACTTT
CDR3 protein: CASSVGGQGYDSPLHF

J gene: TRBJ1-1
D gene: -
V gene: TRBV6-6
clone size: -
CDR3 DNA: TGTGCCAGCAGCTCCCTGGGGGGAGACACTGAAGCTTTCTTT
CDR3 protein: CASSSLGGDTEAFF

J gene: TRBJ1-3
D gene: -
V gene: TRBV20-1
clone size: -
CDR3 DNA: TGCAGTGCGGTGAGGACAGATCCTGGAAACACCATATATTTT
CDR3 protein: CSAVRTDPGNTIYF

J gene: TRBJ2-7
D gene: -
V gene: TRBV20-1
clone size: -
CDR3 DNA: TGCAGTGCTGGTCCCGCGGGGCGAGTTAGGCCCTACGAGCAGTACTTC
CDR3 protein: CSAGPAGRVRPYEQYF

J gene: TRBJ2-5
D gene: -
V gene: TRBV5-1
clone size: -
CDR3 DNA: TGCGCCAGCAGCCGCACCGTGAGTTTTCAAGAGACTCAGTACTTC
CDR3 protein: CASSRTVSFQETQYF

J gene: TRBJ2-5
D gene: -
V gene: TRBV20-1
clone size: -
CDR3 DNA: TGCTGTACCGGGGCAGGAGAGACCCAGTACTTC
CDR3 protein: CCTGAGETQYF

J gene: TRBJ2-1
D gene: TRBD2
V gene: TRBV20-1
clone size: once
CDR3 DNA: TGCAGTGCTAGAGATCTAGGGAGCGGGAGCGGCGATGAGCAGTTCTTC
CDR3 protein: CSARDLGSGSGDEQFF

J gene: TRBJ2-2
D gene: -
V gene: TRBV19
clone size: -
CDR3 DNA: TGTGCCAGTAGTTCCTACAGGACGAACACCGGGGAGCTGTTTTTT
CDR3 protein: CASSSYRTNTGELFF

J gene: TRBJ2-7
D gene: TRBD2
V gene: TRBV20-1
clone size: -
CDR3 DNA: TGCAGTGCCAAACTAGCGTCTATCTACTACAATGAGCAGTACTTC
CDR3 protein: CSAKLASIYYNEQYF

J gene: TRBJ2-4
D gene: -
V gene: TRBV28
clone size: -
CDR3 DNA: TGTGCCAGCCACGTCGGGCCTTTAGCCAAAAACATTCAGTACTTC
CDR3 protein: CASHVGPLAKNIQYF

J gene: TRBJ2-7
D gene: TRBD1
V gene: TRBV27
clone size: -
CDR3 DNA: TGTGCCAGCAGTATGCCGACAACGGGACAGAGAACCTACGAGCAGTACTTC
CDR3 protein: CASSMPTTGQRTYEQYF

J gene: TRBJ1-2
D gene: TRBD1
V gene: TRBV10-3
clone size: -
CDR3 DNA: TGTGCCACCCAGACAGGGTCTAACTATGGCTACACCTTC
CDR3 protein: CATQTGSNYGYTF

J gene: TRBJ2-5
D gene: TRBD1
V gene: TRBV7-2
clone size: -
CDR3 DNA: TGTGCCAGCAGCTTTGAAAGGGGGCGAGGGGAGACCCAGTACTTC
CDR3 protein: CASSFERGRGETQYF

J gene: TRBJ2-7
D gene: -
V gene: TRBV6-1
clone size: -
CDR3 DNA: TGTGCCAGCAGTAAAAATTTTAGGACGGACGCCTACGAGCAGTACTTC
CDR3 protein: CASSKNFRTDAYEQYF

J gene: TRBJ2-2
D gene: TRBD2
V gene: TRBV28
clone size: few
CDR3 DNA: TGTGCCAGCAGGGACTGGACTAGCGGGAACGGGGAGCTGTTTTTT
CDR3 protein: CASRDWTSGNGELFF

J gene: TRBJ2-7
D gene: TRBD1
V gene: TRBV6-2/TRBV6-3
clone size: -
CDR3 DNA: TGTGCCAGCGGGGCTCAGGACAGGGAAGTTCAGTACTTC
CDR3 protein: CASGAQDREVQYF

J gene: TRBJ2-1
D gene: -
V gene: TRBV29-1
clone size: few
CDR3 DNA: TGCAGCGTTGAAGGTCCAGGGAGTCACGATGAGCAGTTCTTC
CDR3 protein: CSVEGPGSHDEQFF

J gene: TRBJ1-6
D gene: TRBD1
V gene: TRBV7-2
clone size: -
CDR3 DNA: TGTGCCAGCAGTATAATTACAGGGGATAATTCACCCCTCCACTTT
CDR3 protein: CASSIITGDNSPLHF

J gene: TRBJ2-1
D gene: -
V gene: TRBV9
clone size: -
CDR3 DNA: TGTGCCAGCAGCGTAGGGATTAACAATGAGCAGTTCTTC
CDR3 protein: CASSVGINNEQFF

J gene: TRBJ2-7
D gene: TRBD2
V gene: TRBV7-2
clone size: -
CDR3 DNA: TGTGCCAGCAGCTCGACTAGCGGGTTCTCCTACGAGCAGTACTTC
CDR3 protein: CASSSTSGFSYEQYF

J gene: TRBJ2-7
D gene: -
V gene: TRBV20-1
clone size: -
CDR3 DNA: TGCAGTGCTAGCGCGGACAACCCTGATCCCTACGAGCAGTACTTC
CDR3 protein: CSASADNPDPYEQYF

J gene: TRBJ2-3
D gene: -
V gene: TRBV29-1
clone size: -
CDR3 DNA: TGCAGCGTTGAAGTCCTCCCGGAGGGGCGGACAGATACGCAGTATTTT
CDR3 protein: CSVEVLPEGRTDTQYF

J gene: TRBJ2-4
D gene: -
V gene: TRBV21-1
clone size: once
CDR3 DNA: TGTGCCAGCAGCAAAGTGGGGACACCTCCCTTCAACATTCAGTACTTC
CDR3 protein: CASSKVGTPPFNIQYF